A single sample is the source of the 30 T cell receptor beta chains below, sequenced in a study of regulatory T cells in long-lasting Graves disease. Time point noted: newly diagnosed GD, antithyroid drugs for less than 3 months. Making the TCR library involved RNA that had been extracted from PBMCs. Building of the TCR beta libraries involved iRepertoire HTBI primers and Arm-PCR of CDR3 regions. TCRdb ran MiXCR on the multiplex PCR reads and lists one entry per CDR3 protein. Among over 450,000 distinct CDR3 sequences listed, around 12% were seen once. The same sample was also used in a study of T cells in Graves' hyperthyroidism and ophthalmopathy.

The sample here was peripheral blood mononuclear cells (PBMCs), taken at new diagnosis, from a patient treated with antithyroid drugs. Every receptor here comes from a woman aged 30 to 39 with Graves disease.

This clonotype was recorded at least ten times. The gene calls are TRBV27 and TRBJ2-1, with 8 bases lining up with TRBD1. Unmatched junction bases numbered 6, after V lost 6 bases and J lost 2 bases. CDR3 length: 15 amino acids. Germline V gene data show CDR1 as MNHEY and CDR2 as SMNVEV (reference sequence). CDR3 coding DNA: TGTGCCAGCAGAGGAGACAGGGGTACCTACAATGAGCAGTTCTTC. Translating it yields CASRGDRGTYNEQFF.

This clonotype came up many times. The chain joins TRBV12-3 or TRBV12-4 to TRBJ1-1, with D unresolved. The V and J ends lost 3 bases and 8 bases respectively, with 7 bases between them. The CDR3 extends over 11 amino acids. This CDR3 reads CASSLAIEAFF. The CDR3 DNA is TGTGCCAGCAGTTTGGCCATAGAAGCTTTCTTT.

Ten or more counts support this clonotype. This chain connects TRBV12-3 or TRBV12-4 to TRBJ2-6; the match to TRBD1 covers 10 bases. J was trimmed by 2 bases and V by 5 bases; bases with no gene match: 3. The CDR3 length is 16 residues. The CDR3 DNA reads TGTGCCAGCAGTCCGACAGGGGGCACTGGGGCCAACGTCCTGACTTTC. This translates into CASSPTGGTGANVLTF.

This chain links TRBV20-1 with TRBJ2-1; D could derive from TRBD1 or TRBD2 (5 bases each). The germline V gene encodes CDR1 DFQATT and CDR2 SNEGSKA (reference sequence). V lost 3 bases to trimming and J lost 1 base, with 13 bases between them. The CDR3 runs 15 residues. CDR3 amino acids: CSARGVARSYNEQFF. Written as DNA, the CDR3 is TGCAGTGCTAGGGGGGTGGCTCGATCCTACAATGAGCAGTTCTTC.

This clonotype was recorded many times. This sequence joins TRBV7-2 and TRBJ1-2; unclear D gene. Germline values: CDR1 SGHTA, CDR2 FQGNSA. Trimming shortened V by 6 bases and J by 4 bases, and 12 bases separated the two germline ends. CDR3 length: 13 amino acids. CDR3 nucleotides: TGTGCCAGCAGTCAACATACTGCCTATGGCTACACCTTC. Its protein product is CASSQHTAYGYTF.

This clonotype appeared a few times. This chain connects TRBV6-1 to TRBJ2-1; 7 bases match TRBD1. V shed 5 bases and J 6 bases; nucleotides not matched to a gene: 7. The germline CDR1 and CDR2 sequences are MNHNS and SASEGT. The CDR3 runs 14 residues. The CDR3 coding sequence is TGTGCCAGCAGTCCGGGACAGAGAATCAATGAGCAGTTCTTC. This translates into CASSPGQRINEQFF.

This clonotype was seen repeatedly, ten times or more. The rearrangement uses TRBV2 and TRBJ2-7, with D unclear. The V gene's germline CDR1 is SNHLY and CDR2 FYNNEI. The CDR3 spans 10 residues. With 7 bases removed from V and 3 bases from J, the gap between germline ends came to 4 bases. CDR3 loop: CASIHYEQYF. The CDR3 DNA is TGTGCCAGCATCCACTACGAGCAGTACTTC.

This clonotype occurred a few times. The chain carries TRBV20-1 and TRBJ1-1; 9 bases fit TRBD1. In germline, CDR1 is DFQATT, CDR2 SNEGSKA (reference sequence). J lost 5 bases, V lost 5 bases, and 9 bases had no gene match. CDR3 size: 14 residues. Here the CDR3 reads CSALTGGAGTEAFF. The CDR3 region has the DNA TGCAGTGCTCTTACAGGGGGCGCAGGAACTGAAGCTTTCTTT.

This chain uses TRBV20-1 with TRBJ2-1; D possibly corresponds to TRBD2 (6 bases). V lost 5 bases and J lost 7, with 18 bases in between. The germline V gene has CDR1 DFQATT and CDR2 SNEGSKA (reference sequence). The CDR3 consists of 14 residues. CDR3 amino acids: CSAETGLSSNEQFF. In DNA, the CDR3 is TGCAGTGCTGAAACGGGACTCAGTTCAAATGAGCAGTTCTTC.

The sample holds many counts of this clonotype. The V gene is TRBV7-2, the J gene TRBJ2-1; TRBD1 is a possible D gene (6 bases). V was cut by 3 bases and J by 4 bases, with 10 bases left in between. The CDR3 totals 14 residues. The germline V gene encodes CDR1 SGHTA and CDR2 FQGNSA. The CDR3 sequence is CASSLLDSYNEQFF. For the CDR3, the DNA is TGTGCCAGCAGCTTGCTGGACAGTTACAATGAGCAGTTCTTC.

This clonotype appeared many times. The rearrangement uses TRBV7-8 and TRBJ2-1, with D possibly matching TRBD2 (5 bases). Trimming left V 7 bases short and J 0 bases short, with 10 bases between. This CDR3 contains 14 residues. CDR1 SGHVS and CDR2 FQNEAQ come from the germline V gene. DNA for the CDR3: TGTGCCAGCATTGGACTGGGCTCCTACAATGAGCAGTTCTTC. This encodes CASIGLGSYNEQFF.

This clonotype was counted at least ten times. The chain joins TRBV6-1 to TRBJ1-3; no definite D call. From germline, CDR1 is MNHNS and CDR2 SASEGT. Trimming removed 2 bases at V and 7 bases at J, with 6 bases between. The CDR3 is made up of 12 amino acids. The CDR3 DNA reads TGTGCCAGCAGTGAAACTCCGAACACCATATATTTT. Its protein is CASSETPNTIYF.

The table lists this clonotype with a few counts. The chain joins TRBV9 to TRBJ1-4; no clear D gene. V was cut by 4 bases and J by 0 bases, with 10 bases left in between. Germline assignment: CDR1 SGDLS and CDR2 YYNGEE. The CDR3 spans 15 residues. The CDR3 coding sequence is TGTGCCAGCAGCTTCTCCCTGGCAACTAATGAAAAACTGTTTTTT. Translating gives CASSFSLATNEKLFF.

As to this clonotype: The conserved phenylalanine or tryptophan normally closing the CDR3 is absent here, so this likely arose from a read error. The chain couples TRBV9 to TRBJ2-3, with a weak D call TRBD2 (7 bases). CDR1 and CDR2 from the germline V gene are SGDLS and YYNGEE. V dropped 0 bases and J dropped 1 base, with 24 bases sitting between them. The CDR3 is 20 residues long. The CDR3 nucleotides read TGTGCCAGCAGCGTAGCTTCAGGGGAGGGCCGAGGTGGCGGCACAGATACGCAGTATGTT. It specifies CASSVASGEGRGGGTDTQYV.

This clonotype was observed at least ten times. V and J are TRBV6-5 and TRBJ2-7, with 11 nucleotides matching TRBD1. The V segment lost 0 bases and the J segment 5 bases; nucleotides outside the gene matches: 3. This CDR3 contains 15 residues. Germline assignment: CDR1 MNHEY and CDR2 SVGAGI. DNA for the CDR3: TGTGCCAGCAGTTACTCGGGGACAGGGGGACACGAGCAGTACTTC. It specifies CASSYSGTGGHEQYF.

This clonotype was counted at least ten times. The chain combines TRBV29-1 with TRBJ1-2, with 12 bases identical to TRBD1. The CDR3 is 15 residues long. Germline CDR1 and CDR2: SQVTM and ANQGSEA. V trimming: 8 bases; J trimming: 5 bases; junction bases outside the gene matches: 12. Here the CDR3 reads CSFQGQGAKGYGYTF. The CDR3 nucleotides read TGCAGCTTCCAGGGACAGGGGGCGAAAGGATATGGCTACACCTTC. Full variable domain (rest looked up from reference TRBV29-1 and TRBJ1-2): SAVISQKPSRDICQRGTSLTIQCQVDSQVTMMFWYRQQPGQSLTLIATANQGSEATYESGFVIDKFPISRPNLTFSTLTVSNMSPEDSSIYLCSFQGQGAKGYGYTFGSGTRLTVV.

This clonotype was counted at least ten times. V is TRBV15 and J is TRBJ2-7; 13 positions agree with TRBD2. This CDR3 has 17 residues. V lost 0 bases to trimming and J lost 5 bases; unmatched junction nucleotides: 7. Germline V lookup: CDR1 LNHNV, CDR2 YYDKDF (reference sequence). CDR3 sequence reads: CATSRDWTSGSFNEQYF. The CDR3, as DNA: TGTGCCACCAGCAGAGATTGGACTAGCGGGAGTTTCAACGAGCAGTACTTC.

This clonotype was detected once. Since a much larger clone is just one base distant, this may be a read error. This chain links TRBV3-1 with TRBJ1-1; D uncertain. The CDR3 has 12 residues. Germline CDR1 and CDR2: LGHDT and YNNKEL (reference sequence). The CDR3 region has the DNA TGTGCCAGCGGCCAAGCGAGCCTTGAAGCTTTCTTT. Its protein product is CASGQASLEAFF.

The chain carries TRBV7-9 and TRBJ2-3; D possibly corresponds to TRBD2 (6 bases). Gene TRBJ2-7 matches the end of the DNA better, so the J call may be wrong. The CDR3 totals 15 residues. CDR1 and CDR2 from the germline V gene are SEHNR and FQNEAQ (reference sequence). The CDR3 reads CASSYMGGSTYEQYF. DNA for the CDR3: TGTGCCAGCTCCTATATGGGAGGATCAACCTACGAGCAGTACTTC.

The V and J genes are TRBV27 and TRBJ1-1; 11 bases are a match to TRBD1. The J segment lost 4 bases and the V segment lost 5 bases, leaving 9 bases of the junction unmatched. Per the germline V gene, CDR1 is MNHEY and CDR2 is SMNVEV (reference sequence). The CDR3 sequence is 16 residues long. The DNA for the CDR3 is TGTGCCAGCAGTGTTACCGGGACAGGGGGATCCACTGAAGCTTTCTTT. It yields the protein CASSVTGTGGSTEAFF.

The V and J genes are TRBV11-2 and TRBJ1-2; no clear D gene. V lost 4 bases and J 5 bases, leaving 14 bases between the germline ends. Germline CDR1 reads SGHAT; CDR2 reads FQNNGV. The CDR3 covers 14 residues. CDR3 amino acids: CASSSKTPGYGYTF. In DNA, the CDR3 is TGTGCCAGCAGCTCTAAAACCCCAGGATATGGCTACACCTTC.

This clonotype was detected a few times. V gene TRBV4-1 combines with J gene TRBJ1-2; the D gene is possibly TRBD1 (5 bases). The CDR3 has 15 amino acids. Per germline, CDR1 MGHRA and CDR2 YSYEKL. Trimming cost V 1 base and J 3 bases, with 12 bases left between them. The CDR3 DNA reads as TGCGCCAGCAGCCAAGCGACAGCGATTGACTATGGCTACACCTTC. Its protein product is CASSQATAIDYGYTF.

As for this clonotype: Since the CDR3 does not end with the conserved phenylalanine or tryptophan, this likely comes from a read error. V and J are TRBV4-3 and TRBJ1-2; weak D call: TRBD1 (5 bases). Germline CDR1 and CDR2: LGHNA and YSLEER. The germline V and J ends were trimmed by 2 bases and 2 bases, with 9 bases remaining between them. The CDR3 sequence is 14 residues long. In DNA form, the CDR3 reads TGCGCCAGCAGCCAAACGACAGAGAACTATGGCTACACCCTC. Its translation is CASSQTTENYGYTL.

This clonotype appeared a few times. The chain recombines TRBV30 with TRBJ1-6; no definite D call. In germline, CDR1 is GTSNPN, CDR2 SVGIG (reference sequence). This CDR3 region has 15 residues. V dropped 4 bases and J dropped 0 bases, with 10 bases sitting between them. The CDR3 here is CAWTPLGSYNSPLHF. CDR3 nucleotide sequence: TGTGCCTGGACCCCCCTGGGCTCCTATAATTCACCCCTCCACTTT.

Many counts were recorded for this clonotype. This chain joins TRBV20-1 and TRBJ2-4; D might be TRBD2 (6 bases). V was pared by 5 bases and J by 0 bases, with 11 bases between. The CDR3 totals 14 residues. Germline V gene data show CDR1 as DFQATT and CDR2 as SNEGSKA (reference sequence). CDR3 amino acids: CSAYGGLAKNIQYF. The CDR3 DNA is TGCAGTGCTTACGGGGGACTAGCCAAAAACATTCAGTACTTC.

In this sample, this clonotype turned up many times. This chain links TRBV5-8 with TRBJ2-5, with TRBD1 matching over 9 bases. This CDR3 spans 15 amino acids. From germline, CDR1 is SGHTS and CDR2 YDEGEE. J was trimmed by 5 bases and V by 3 bases; bases with no gene match: 8. CDR3 sequence: CASSSGDRESETQYF. CDR3 DNA: TGTGCCAGCAGCTCCGGGGACAGGGAGTCGGAGACCCAGTACTTC.

CDR3 protein: CASTPQWGGMNVYNEQFF. In DNA form, the CDR3 reads TGTGCCAGCACACCGCAGTGGGGCGGGATGAACGTATACAATGAGCAGTTCTTC. The V gene is TRBV6-1, the J gene TRBJ2-1; tentatively, D is TRBD2 (6 bases). Deletions cut 7 bases from V and 4 bases from J, with 26 bases between. The CDR3 spans 18 residues. Per germline, CDR1 MNHNS and CDR2 SASEGT.

At least ten counts were recorded for this clonotype. The V call is TRBV6-2 or TRBV6-3, the J call TRBJ2-3; no reliable D call. V was pared by 6 bases and J by 4 bases, with 11 bases between. The germline gives CDR1 MNHEY, CDR2 SVGEGT. CDR3 length: 13 residues. The CDR3 loop reads CASRNGVADTQYF. In nucleotides, the CDR3 is TGTGCCAGCAGAAACGGTGTGGCAGATACGCAGTATTTT.

This clonotype has ten or more counts. This chain connects TRBV20-1 to TRBJ2-1; 13 nucleotides agree with TRBD2. V was pared by 4 bases and J by 9 bases, with 9 bases of the junction left unmatched. The CDR3 runs 15 residues. Germline V gene lookup returns CDR1 DFQATT and CDR2 SNEGSKA (reference sequence). CDR3 sequence: CSATPGLAGYGEQFF. In DNA form, the CDR3 reads TGCAGTGCTACCCCGGGACTAGCGGGATACGGTGAGCAGTTCTTC.

This clonotype was seen repeatedly, ten times or more. This rearrangement joins TRBV6-1 to TRBJ1-5; the D is unclear. Trimming took 5 bases from V and 7 from J, leaving 9 bases between them. Per the germline V gene, CDR1 is MNHNS and CDR2 is SASEGT. CDR3 length: 12 residues. CDR3 sequence: CASSLRSQPQHF. CDR3 DNA sequence: TGTGCCAGCAGTCTCAGGAGCCAGCCCCAGCATTTT.